This T cell receptor (beta chain) was captured in a study of cytomegalovirus exposure and HLA in healthy donors. Study-level background: Approximately 81% of 398 genotyped donors fell in the Caucasian-associated ancestry cluster. Regarding the study as a whole: Excluded were some V segments that proved indistinguishable, including TRBV6-2 and TRBV6-3. Cytomegalovirus-associated TCR beta chains were listed, numbering 150 to 200.

Details on this clone: What it binds is unknown.

The CDR3 contains 13 residues. CDR1 is MNHEY, CDR2 SVGAGI, per germline. V shed 5 bases and J shed 5 bases, with 12 bases lying between them. The primer mix had 60 Vbeta and 13 Jbeta primers. The assay was immunoSEQ multiplex PCR, and TCRdb's table has in-frame clones only and misses some. Of approximately 130,000 clones listed, more than 75% were seen once; the top ten hold about 1.1%. Sequencing was carried out using PBMCs. This receptor was taken from a male donor in good health and CMV-seronegative. The rearrangement joins TRBV6-5 to TRBJ1-1, with D perhaps TRBD1 (5 bases). Written as DNA, the CDR3 is TGTGCCAGCAGTAGAGTCAGGGAAACTGAAGCTTTCTTT. As protein: CASSRVRETEAFF.